These 25 T cell receptor beta chains came from one sample sequenced in a study of identical twins. TCRdb re-analysed the 5' RACE reads in MiXCR, keeping a single row per CDR3 protein. This sample has around 280,000 distinct CDR3 sequences, with 6.5% to 9.5% found just once. The same specimen was also included in a second study, on yellow fever vaccine responses in identical twins.

The sample was memory (CD45RO+) T cells sorted from blood. The receptors were gathered from a woman under 30 in good health.

This clonotype was counted at least ten times. The rearrangement joins TRBV20-1 to TRBJ2-7; no reliable D call. CDR1 is DFQATT and CDR2 is SNEGSKA in the germline V gene (reference sequence). Trimming shortened V by 0 bases and J by 7 bases, and 13 bases separated the two germline ends. CDR3 length: 13 amino acids. This CDR3 is CSARDINSKEQYV. The CDR3 coding sequence is TGCAGTGCTAGAGATATAAACTCCAAGGAGCAGTACGTC.

This clonotype was detected ten times or more. The rearrangement joins TRBV20-1 to TRBJ2-3; D is unclear. CDR1 and CDR2 from the germline V gene are DFQATT and SNEGSKA (reference sequence). Trimming shortened V by 3 bases and J by 6 bases, and 4 bases separated the two germline ends. The CDR3 spans 10 residues. CDR3: CSASGDTQYF. CDR3 nucleotides: TGCAGTGCTAGTGGCGATACGCAGTATTTT.

This clonotype has at least ten counts. The rearrangement links TRBV6-2 or TRBV6-3 to TRBJ2-3; TRBD2 agrees at 9 bases. The junction had 3 bases not matched to a gene; V was cut back by 2 bases and J by 0 bases. Per the germline V gene, CDR1 is MNHEY and CDR2 is SVGEGT. The CDR3 totals 16 residues. This CDR3 is CASSYVTSGSTDTQYF. The CDR3 bases are TGTGCCAGCAGTTACGTAACTAGCGGGAGCACAGATACGCAGTATTTT.

Ten or more counts support this clonotype. This chain connects TRBV12-3 or TRBV12-4 to TRBJ1-1; D is ambiguous. This CDR3 is built from 12 residues. V lost 3 bases and J lost 5, with 7 bases in between. In DNA form, the CDR3 reads TGTGCCAGCAGTTTGAGTTTAACTGAAGCTTTCTTT. Residues: CASSLSLTEAFF.

This clonotype was recorded a few times. The rearrangement uses TRBV5-1 and TRBJ2-7, with D possibly matching TRBD1 (5 bases). Per the germline V gene, CDR1 is SGHRS and CDR2 is YFSETQ. Trimming removed 0 bases at V and 3 bases at J, with 19 bases between. This CDR3 region has 17 residues. CDR3 amino acids: CASSLEAGQTHFYEQYV. Written as DNA, the CDR3 is TGCGCCAGCAGCTTGGAGGCAGGGCAAACACATTTCTACGAGCAGTACGTC.

This clonotype has a count of ten or more. J is TRBJ1-1 and V is TRBV5-1, with 7 bases that match TRBD1. After removal of 4 bases from V and 1 base from J, the junction contained 10 bases not matched to a gene. Per the germline V gene, CDR1 is SGHRS and CDR2 is YFSETQ. This CDR3 is built from 16 residues. The CDR3 reads CASSGGRGSSNTEAFF. The CDR3 DNA is TGCGCCAGCAGCGGGGGCAGGGGGTCATCGAACACTGAAGCTTTCTTT.

The chain uses TRBV2 and TRBJ2-2; D is possibly TRBD1 or TRBD2 (5 bases each). The germline gives CDR1 SNHLY, CDR2 FYNNEI. This CDR3 region has 15 residues. Trimming cost V 7 bases and J 7 bases, with 19 bases left between them. In DNA form, the CDR3 reads TGTGCCAGCACCGCCCCCAGGGTACGGGGCGGGGAGCTGTTTTTT. Its protein is CASTAPRVRGGELFF.

This clonotype occurred many times. This chain connects TRBV24-1 to TRBJ1-5; D is uncertain. V lost 6 bases and J lost 0, with 5 bases in between. The CDR3 has 13 amino acids. Per germline, CDR1 KGHDR and CDR2 SFDVKD. The CDR3 protein is CATSLDSNQPQHF. The CDR3 DNA reads TGTGCCACCAGTCTGGATAGCAATCAGCCCCAGCATTTT.

This clonotype was detected many times. The chain joins TRBV7-9 to TRBJ2-1; 8 positions match TRBD2. With V trimmed by 0 bases and J by 6 bases, 10 bases remained unmatched. The germline CDR1 and CDR2 sequences are SEHNR and FQNEAQ (reference sequence). The CDR3 is 17 amino acids. CDR3 sequence (DNA): TGTGCCAGCAGCTTAGCGGGGGGTAGCGGGGTAGGCAATGAGCAGTTCTTC. Its translation is CASSLAGGSGVGNEQFF.

The table lists this clonotype with many counts. The chain uses TRBV9 and TRBJ2-2, with 8 bases that match TRBD2. The CDR3 loop spans 14 amino acids. V was clipped by 4 bases and J by 6 bases; unmatched bases: 5. The germline CDR1 and CDR2 sequences are SGDLS and YYNGEE. CDR3 in DNA: TGTGCCAGCAGCCCGGGGGGGGTATCCGGGGAGCTGTTTTTT. It specifies CASSPGGVSGELFF.

This clonotype was seen only a few times. This chain uses TRBV5-1 with TRBJ2-5; possible D gene TRBD2, 6 bases. Per germline, CDR1 SGHRS and CDR2 YFSETQ. V lost 0 bases to trimming and J lost 10 bases, with 13 bases between them. The CDR3 loop spans 13 amino acids. DNA for the CDR3: TGCGCCAGCAGCTTGGAGTCGGGGGTGAGCCAGTACTTC. As protein: CASSLESGVSQYF.

This clonotype was detected a few times. The chain links TRBV6-1 to TRBJ2-3; TRBD2 agrees at 9 bases. CDR1 is MNHNS, CDR2 SASEGT, per germline. V lost 10 bases, J lost 6 bases, and 11 bases stayed unmatched. This CDR3 spans 14 amino acids. CDR3: CATKTGLARDTQYF. The DNA of the CDR3 is TGTGCCACTAAGACCGGACTAGCGAGGGATACGCAGTATTTT.

Written as DNA, the CDR3 is TGCGCCAGCAGCTTGGTCACGGGACACAGCCCAGATACGCAGTATTTT. Residues: CASSLVTGHSPDTQYF. This sequence joins TRBV5-1 and TRBJ2-3, with D possibly being TRBD1 (6 bases). Germline-derived CDR1 and CDR2 are SGHRS and YFSETQ. V lost 0 bases and J 4 bases, leaving 15 bases between the germline ends. The CDR3 is 16 amino acids.

This clonotype was counted a few times. The CDR3 here is CASGLPRAFF. The CDR3 DNA sequence: TGTGCTAGTGGTTTGCCCCGGGCTTTCTTT. V is TRBV12-5 and J is TRBJ1-1; D ambiguous. Germline V lookup: CDR1 LGHNT, CDR2 FRNRAP. There are 10 residues in the CDR3. V gave up 2 bases and J gave up 11 bases, with 6 bases separating them.

This clonotype was seen many times. J is TRBJ1-5 and V is TRBV29-1; D remains ambiguous. V was clipped by 4 bases and J by 0 bases, with 10 bases between them. CDR1 is SQVTM and CDR2 is ANQGSEA in the germline V gene. This CDR3 contains 14 residues. In DNA form, the CDR3 reads TGCAGCGTTGTAGTGGCGCATAGCAATCAGCCCCAGCATTTT. It encodes CSVVVAHSNQPQHF.

The table lists this clonotype with many counts. The chain combines TRBV7-2 with TRBJ2-7, with D maybe TRBD1 (5 bases). CDR1 SGHTA and CDR2 FQGNSA come from the germline V gene. The CDR3 has 17 amino acids. V was clipped by 5 bases and J by 3 bases, with 23 bases between them. CDR3 sequence: CASSKEKGRNRLYEQYF. CDR3 nucleotides: TGTGCCAGCAGCAAAGAAAAGGGGCGCAACCGCCTCTACGAGCAGTACTTC.

The table lists this clonotype with a few counts. In DNA form, the CDR3 reads TGTGCCAGCACCCAAGGCAGGGGCTGGAATTCACCCCTCCACTTT. Amino acid sequence: CASTQGRGWNSPLHF. The chain combines TRBV25-1 with TRBJ1-6, with D perhaps matching TRBD1 (6 bases). The CDR3 sequence is 15 residues long. V lost 7 bases and J lost 7, with 17 bases in between. Germline lookup yields CDR1 MGHDK and CDR2 SYGVNS.

A few counts support this clonotype. The chain employs TRBV5-1 and TRBJ1-4; 7 nucleotides match TRBD1. The CDR3 has 17 residues. The germline V gene has CDR1 SGHRS and CDR2 YFSETQ. V lost 1 base and J lost 2; bases outside the gene matches: 8. CDR3 bases: TGCGCCAGCAGCTTGATGGTGAACAGGGGCACTAATGAAAAACTGTTTTTT. It encodes CASSLMVNRGTNEKLFF.

The chain combines TRBV5-1 with TRBJ2-1, with TRBD1 as a possible D gene (6 bases). The germline gives CDR1 SGHRS, CDR2 YFSETQ. V was trimmed by 7 bases and J by 0 bases, leaving 14 bases between them. There are 15 residues in the CDR3. This chain's CDR3 is CASFNGDNSYNEQFF. CDR3 nucleotide sequence: TGCGCCAGCTTCAACGGGGACAACTCCTACAATGAGCAGTTCTTC.

This clonotype was picked up a small number of times. The chain joins TRBV6-5 to TRBJ2-3; D not certain. This CDR3 comprises 12 residues. The germline CDR1 and CDR2 sequences are MNHEY and SVGAGI. Trimming left V 7 bases short and J 0 bases short, with 5 bases between. The DNA of the CDR3 is TGTGCCAGCAAAACTAGCACAGATACGCAGTATTTT. Translation: CASKTSTDTQYF.

This clonotype was counted only a few times. This CDR3 reads CASSSGQGGISEQFF. As DNA, the CDR3 is TGTGCCAGCAGCTCCGGACAGGGAGGTATTAGTGAGCAGTTCTTC. The chain has TRBV7-2 and TRBJ2-1; the match to TRBD1 covers 8 bases. CDR3 size: 15 residues. J gave up 9 bases and V 4 bases, and 11 bases lay outside the gene matches. CDR1 is SGHTA, CDR2 FQGNSA, per germline.

This clonotype was counted many times. The CDR3 nucleotides read TGTGCCAGCAGTTTCGCGGCTCACGGGGAGCAGTACTTC. This encodes CASSFAAHGEQYF. The chain is built from TRBV12-3 or TRBV12-4 and TRBJ2-7; D gene unclear. The V end lost 3 bases, the J end lost 7 bases, and 13 bases lay between the germline ends. This CDR3 has 13 residues.

The rearrangement joins TRBV5-8 to TRBJ1-1, with TRBD1 matching over 9 bases. The V and J ends lost 4 bases and 0 bases, in that order; junction bases with no gene match: 4. This CDR3 is built from 15 residues. Germline CDR1 is SGHTS and CDR2 is YDEGEE. CDR3 nucleotides: TGTGCCAGCAGCCAATGGACAGGGGTGAACACTGAAGCTTTCTTT. Translation: CASSQWTGVNTEAFF.

This clonotype has at least ten counts. The gene calls are TRBV4-2 and TRBJ1-4; TRBD1 agrees at 9 bases. CDR1 and CDR2 from the germline V gene are LGHNA and YNFKEQ. Trimming at V came to 0 bases and at J to 7 bases, leaving 3 bases not matched to a gene. The length of the CDR3 is 15 residues. In DNA form, the CDR3 reads TGTGCCAGCAGCCAAGAGAGGACAGGGGCTGAAAAACTGTTTTTT. Protein: CASSQERTGAEKLFF.

The genes are TRBV11-3 and TRBJ2-2; TRBD2 agrees at 9 bases. Germline V gene data show CDR1 as SGHNT and CDR2 as YENEEA. V dropped 5 bases and J dropped 5; count of bases not matched to a gene: 9. CDR3 size: 16 residues. The CDR3 protein is CASSPVAGAWTGELFF. CDR3 DNA sequence: TGTGCCAGCAGCCCTGTAGCGGGAGCGTGGACCGGGGAGCTGTTTTTT.